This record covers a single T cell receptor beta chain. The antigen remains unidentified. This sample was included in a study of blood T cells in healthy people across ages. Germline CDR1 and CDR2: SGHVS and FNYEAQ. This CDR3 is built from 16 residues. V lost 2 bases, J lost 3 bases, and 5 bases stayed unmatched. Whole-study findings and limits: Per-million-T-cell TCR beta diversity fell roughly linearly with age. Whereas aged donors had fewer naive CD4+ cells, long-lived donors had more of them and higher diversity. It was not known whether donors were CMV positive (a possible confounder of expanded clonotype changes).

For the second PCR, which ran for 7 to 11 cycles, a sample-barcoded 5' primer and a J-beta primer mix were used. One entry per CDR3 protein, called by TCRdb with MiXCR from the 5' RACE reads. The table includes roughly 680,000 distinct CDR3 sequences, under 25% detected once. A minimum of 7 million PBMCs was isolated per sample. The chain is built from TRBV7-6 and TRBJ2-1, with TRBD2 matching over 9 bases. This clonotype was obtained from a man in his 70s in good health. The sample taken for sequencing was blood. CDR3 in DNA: TGTGCCAGCAGCTTATTTAGCGGGAGTTTCTACAATGAGCAGTTCTTC. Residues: CASSLFSGSFYNEQFF.